The source of this T cell receptor beta chain is a study of control samples from healthy donors and cancer patients (dated by TCRdb to 2019 to 2021). From the cysteine up to the phenylalanine, the CDR3 has a length of 14 residues. Here the CDR3 DNA is all that survives: 42 bases in frame from base 1. According to the germline V gene, CDR1 reads SQVTM and CDR2 reads ANQGSEA. Germline trimming: 6 bases from V, 0 bases from J; junction bases outside gene matches: 8. Libraries were constructed by the immunoSEQ multiplex PCR assay. Here the immuneACCESS table is served through TCRdb, limited to in-frame sequences with V and J called. Missing clones are a known gap in these copies; in checked studies unresolved V genes cover under half, and the rest lacks a known reason. The table for this sample lists over 150,000 clones; roughly 90% of them were counted only once. The leading ten clones occupy 1.1% to 1.5% of the sample.

In its sample, this clone was seen a few times. The specificity of this receptor is unknown. No base-level quality is on record; no much larger clone is a single base apart. This clonotype originated in a woman in her forties or fifties in good health. Material for sequencing was blood. The rearranged chain carries TRBV29-1 and TRBJ2-7, and 7 junctional nucleotides match TRBD1. The nucleotide sequence is TGCAGCGTCTCATCCCGGGACAGCTCCTACGAGCAGTACTTC. Its amino acids are CSVSSRDSSYEQYF.